Ten or more counts support the clone carrying this TCR beta chain. A J-beta primer mix and a sample-barcoded 5' primer were used in a second PCR of roughly 6 to 11 cycles. TCRdb re-derived calls from the 5' RACE reads in MiXCR, one entry per CDR3 protein. The data contain 710,000 or so distinct CDR3 sequences, 32% of them singletons. This record belongs to a study of blood T cells in healthy people across ages. V shed 6 bases and J 9 bases; nucleotides not matched to a gene: 6. This CDR3 is 13 amino acids long. Germline lookup yields CDR1 SNHLY and CDR2 FYNNEI. The TCR sequence derives from a woman of 80 years or more in good health. The sample was blood. V is TRBV2 and J is TRBJ2-1, with 9 bases that match TRBD1. CDR3 bases: TGTGCCAGCAGCGCCGGGACAGGGATTGAGCAGTTCTTC. This translates into CASSAGTGIEQFF.